This TCR beta chain was profiled in a study of response to subunit inactivated influenza vaccine. Via MiXCR, TCRdb re-called the RT-PCR reads, giving one row per CDR3 protein. The profile covers over 750,000 distinct CDR3 sequences, with over 20% appearing a single time and about a tenth taken by the ten largest. V lost 1 base, J lost 1 base, and 10 bases lay in between. Germline V gene sequence: CDR1 MDHEN, CDR2 SYDVKM. The CDR3 runs to 16 residues. The receptor was derived from a man in his forties or fifties who received an inactivated influenza vaccine. The chain recombines TRBV28 with TRBJ2-2, with D tentatively TRBD1 (5 bases). Specimen: PBMCs from blood, collected less than 6 days after vaccination. This chain's CDR3 is CASSLFVGLNTGELFF. CDR3 sequence (DNA): TGTGCCAGCAGTTTATTCGTGGGGCTGAACACCGGGGAGCTGTTTTTT.